These 6 T cell receptor beta chains originate from one sample sequenced in a study of vaccination and CD4 T cells after COVID-19. For these receptors, no antigen is known. The Oncomine TCR Beta short-read assay was applied to DNA of cultured CD4+ T cells. TCRdb called the PCR reads again in MiXCR, with one record for every CDR3 protein. The sample records around 15,000 distinct CDR3 sequences, roughly 52% being singletons. As for treatment: approximately 11-day PBMC culture with coronavirus spike peptide pools or control peptides (ViraFEST assay). Sequenced material: CD4+ T cells from blood, cultured in vitro. These receptors were collected from a human donor who had recovered from COVID-19.

The rearrangement joins TRBV6-1 to TRBJ1-1; unclear D gene. Germline CDR1 is MNHNS and CDR2 is SASEGT. This CDR3 spans 11 amino acids. V was trimmed by 8 bases and J by 4 bases, leaving 8 bases between them. This CDR3 is CASLSGTEAFF. Here the CDR3 DNA reads TGTGCCAGCTTGAGTGGCACTGAAGCTTTCTTT.

The rearrangement links TRBV28 to TRBJ2-7; unclear D gene. Germline CDR1 MDHEN, CDR2 SYDVKM. This CDR3 is 14 amino acids long. V was pared by 2 bases and J by 2 bases, with 10 bases between. For the CDR3, the DNA is TGTGCCAGCAGTTTACGGCAGCCCACCTACGAGCAGTACTTC. Translated, it gives CASSLRQPTYEQYF.

The gene calls are TRBV7-2 and TRBJ2-3; D remains unclear. V lost 5 bases and J lost 5, with 20 bases in between. The germline gives CDR1 SGHTA, CDR2 FQGNSA. The CDR3 has 16 residues. CDR3 protein: CASSEGPPVRGDTQYF. For the CDR3, the DNA is TGTGCCAGCAGCGAAGGTCCCCCGGTGCGTGGAGATACGCAGTATTTT.

This clonotype has more than one count but fewer than ten. The chain couples TRBV20-1 to TRBJ1-2; 7 bases line up with TRBD1. Germline V gene sequence: CDR1 DFQATT, CDR2 SNEGSKA (reference sequence). This CDR3 has 13 amino acids. V lost 5 bases, J lost 0 bases, and 3 bases stayed unmatched. The CDR3 DNA sequence: TGCAGTGCTCGGGACAGTACTAACTATGGCTACACCTTC. Amino acid sequence: CSARDSTNYGYTF.

The chain is built from TRBV12-3 or TRBV12-4 and TRBJ1-2; D may be TRBD1 (6 bases). The CDR3 is 14 residues long. V was shortened by 1 base and J by 8 bases, with 14 bases between the two germline ends. In DNA, the CDR3 is TGTGCCAGCAGTTTAGAGGCCAGGGGCGGCGGCTACACCTTC. Protein sequence: CASSLEARGGGYTF.

A few counts support this clonotype. The chain couples TRBV2 to TRBJ2-5, with 7 bases aligning to TRBD1. The V and J ends lost 9 bases and 5 bases, in that order; junction bases with no gene match: 24. This CDR3 contains 18 residues. CDR1 and CDR2 (germline): SNHLY, FYNNEI. In DNA form, the CDR3 reads TGTGCCAGTTACGGGATGGGCGGACAGGACTTACCATGGGAGACCCAGTACTTC. Its protein is CASYGMGGQDLPWETQYF.